A single sample is the source of the 28 T cell receptor beta chains below, sequenced in a study of blood T cell repertoires in COVID-19. The protocol was immunoSEQ multiplex PCR, while the TCRdb copy is restricted to in-frame clones and leaves out a portion. This table holds under 80,000 clones, roughly four fifths found once. The sequenced sample consisted of peripheral blood. The source of these receptors is a woman aged 60-75 years with acute or convalescent COVID-19.

The chain uses TRBV29-1 and TRBJ1-4; D possibly corresponds to TRBD1 (5 bases). V lost 4 bases and J 1 base, leaving 16 bases between the germline ends. The CDR3 runs 16 residues. Germline values: CDR1 SQVTM, CDR2 ANQGSEA. The DNA for the CDR3 is TGCAGCGTTGTGGGGGGAACCGCAGGAACTAATGAAAAACTGTTTTTT. This codes for CSVVGGTAGTNEKLFF.

The genes are TRBV7-9 and TRBJ2-1; 11 nucleotides match TRBD2. The germline V gene has CDR1 SEHNR and CDR2 FQNEAQ (reference sequence). V lost 5 bases to trimming and J lost 3 bases; unmatched junction nucleotides: 6. This CDR3 region has 16 residues. The CDR3: CASSQLAGGHYNEQFF. CDR3 coding DNA: TGTGCCAGCAGCCAATTAGCGGGGGGGCACTACAATGAGCAGTTCTTC.

This clone was counted many times. V and J are TRBV30 and TRBJ1-6; D might be TRBD1 (6 bases). Germline V gene data show CDR1 as GTSNPN and CDR2 as SVGIG (reference sequence). Trimming stripped 4 bases from V and 4 bases from J, with 8 bases between. The length of the CDR3 is 13 residues. The CDR3 loop is CAWMGTYNSPLHF. The CDR3, as DNA: TGTGCCTGGATGGGGACATATAATTCACCCCTCCACTTT.

V is TRBV19 and J is TRBJ1-1; 10 positions agree with TRBD1. Looked up from germline, CDR1 is LNHDA and CDR2 is SQIVND (reference sequence). V lost 3 bases to trimming and J lost 1 base; unmatched junction nucleotides: 8. The CDR3 has 17 residues. The CDR3 sequence: CASSILPGQGQNTEAFF. The CDR3 nucleotides read TGTGCCAGTAGTATTCTTCCGGGACAGGGGCAGAACACTGAAGCTTTCTTT. The whole variable domain, filled in from reference TRBV19 and TRBJ1-1, reads DGGITQSPKYLFRKEGQNVTLSCEQNLNHDAMYWYRQDPGQGLRLIYYSQIVNDFQKGDIAEGYSVSREKKESFPLTVTSAQKNPTAFYLCASSILPGQGQNTEAFFGQGTRLTVV.

V gene TRBV7-9 combines with J gene TRBJ1-4; the D gene is possibly TRBD1 (5 bases). V lost 5 bases, J lost 4 bases, and 20 bases lay in between. The CDR3 extends over 17 amino acids. Germline lookup yields CDR1 SEHNR and CDR2 FQNEAQ (reference sequence). The DNA of the CDR3 is TGTGCCAGCAGCCCAGCCCCTTGGTCGGGGGGTAATGAAAAACTGTTTTTT. Protein: CASSPAPWSGGNEKLFF.

V gene TRBV5-6 combines with J gene TRBJ2-1, with D maybe TRBD1 (5 bases). Trimming took 2 bases from V and 6 from J, leaving 9 bases between them. The CDR3 has 13 residues. CDR1 and CDR2 (germline): SGHDT, YYEEEE. Here the CDR3 reads CASSFGQGNEQFF. In DNA form, the CDR3 reads TGTGCCAGCAGCTTCGGGCAGGGCAATGAGCAGTTCTTC.

This clone was seen more than once but under ten times. The chain combines TRBV30 with TRBJ1-6, with a tentative D call TRBD1 (5 bases). Germline loops: CDR1 GTSNPN, CDR2 SVGIG (reference sequence). Deletions cut 2 bases from V and 11 bases from J, with 13 bases between. There are 13 residues in the CDR3. Written as DNA, the CDR3 is TGTGCCTGGAGTCAGAGCCCGGGGGCACCCCTCCACTTT. This sequence encodes CAWSQSPGAPLHF.

This clone came up a few times. The chain links TRBV18 to TRBJ1-5; 8 bases are shared with TRBD1. Germline CDR1 KGHSH, CDR2 LQKENI. This CDR3 is built from 15 residues. J gave up 6 bases and V 4 bases, and 8 bases lay outside the gene matches. CDR3 in amino acids: CASSRSYDRGQPQHF. The CDR3 coding sequence is TGTGCCAGCTCACGCAGCTACGACAGGGGTCAGCCCCAGCATTTT.

Only one count was recorded for this clone. V and J are TRBV10-2 and TRBJ1-2, with TRBD1 as a possible D gene (5 bases). V was pared by 6 bases and J by 4 bases, with 9 bases between. The CDR3 spans 12 residues. Germline V gives CDR1 WSHSY, CDR2 SAAADI. The CDR3, as DNA: TGCGCCAGCAGGATCGGGGGCTATGGCTACACCTTC. It codes for CASRIGGYGYTF.

The genes are TRBV9 and TRBJ1-1; D possibly corresponds to TRBD1 (6 bases). The V gene lost 0 bases and the J gene lost 1 base, with 7 bases spanning the gap. The germline V gene has CDR1 SGDLS and CDR2 YYNGEE. The CDR3 consists of 14 residues. CDR3 amino acids: CASSVAGANTEAFF. The CDR3, as DNA: TGTGCCAGCAGCGTAGCAGGGGCGAACACTGAAGCTTTCTTT.

This clone was counted a few times. CDR3 amino acids: CASSLGGQGKEQYF. The CDR3 nucleotides read TGTGCCAGCAGCTTAGGGGGACAGGGTAAAGAGCAGTACTTC. The chain carries TRBV7-8 and TRBJ2-7; 9 nucleotides match TRBD1. The CDR3 is 14 amino acids. Unmatched junction bases numbered 5, after V lost 1 base and J lost 7 bases. Germline V gives CDR1 SGHVS, CDR2 FQNEAQ.

The sample holds one count of this clone. The rearrangement joins TRBV28 to TRBJ2-3, with 13 bases aligning to TRBD2. This CDR3 contains 19 residues. V was pared by 3 bases and J by 0 bases, with 9 bases of the junction left unmatched. Germline CDR1 reads MDHEN; CDR2 reads SYDVKM. The CDR3 region has the DNA TGTGCCAGCAGTTTCTACCTTATGGGACTAGCGGGGAGCACAGATACGCAGTATTTT. This sequence encodes CASSFYLMGLAGSTDTQYF.

The chain couples TRBV2 to TRBJ1-2, with D perhaps TRBD1 (5 bases). Germline CDR1 reads SNHLY; CDR2 reads FYNNEI. The CDR3 totals 13 residues. V was shortened by 7 bases and J by 2 bases, with 11 bases between the two germline ends. The CDR3 bases are TGTGCCAGCACCCGGCAGGGCAACTATGGCTACACCTTC. It specifies CASTRQGNYGYTF.

A few counts support this clone. The V gene is TRBV4-2, the J gene TRBJ1-2, with D perhaps matching TRBD1 (5 bases). CDR3 length: 17 residues. V was pared by 0 bases and J by 0 bases, with 14 bases between. Germline V gives CDR1 LGHNA, CDR2 YNFKEQ. In nucleotides, the CDR3 is TGTGCCAGCAGCCAAGATAGGGGAGGACGTACTAACTATGGCTACACCTTC. This translates into CASSQDRGGRTNYGYTF.

This chain links TRBV11-1 with TRBJ1-2; tentatively, D is TRBD1 (6 bases). Trimming pared 5 bases from V and 1 base from J, leaving 14 bases between. This CDR3 contains 15 residues. The germline V gene encodes CDR1 SGHAT and CDR2 FQDESV (reference sequence). As DNA, the CDR3 is TGTGCCAGCAGCCCCACCGGACAGAGTAACTATGGCTACACCTTC. It yields the protein CASSPTGQSNYGYTF.

The chain has TRBV5-5 and TRBJ1-1, with a tentative D call TRBD1 (5 bases). The length of the CDR3 is 13 residues. V lost 4 bases, J lost 5 bases, and 12 bases lay in between. CDR1 and CDR2 (germline): SGHKS, YYEKEE (reference sequence). CDR3 sequence: CASSARTLTEAFF. Written as DNA, the CDR3 is TGTGCCAGCAGCGCACGGACACTGACTGAAGCTTTCTTT.

The V gene is TRBV5-1, the J gene TRBJ2-1, with D unresolved. The CDR3 consists of 15 residues. The ends were cut back, 0 bases at V and 0 bases at J, with 7 bases in the middle. CDR1 is SGHRS and CDR2 is YFSETQ in the germline V gene. The CDR3 reads CASSLDSDSYNEQFF. The CDR3 nucleotides read TGCGCCAGCAGCTTGGACTCCGACTCCTACAATGAGCAGTTCTTC. Looking up the rest from reference TRBV5-1 and TRBJ2-1 gives the full variable domain: KAGVTQTPRYLIKTRGQQVTLSCSPISGHRSVSWYQQTPGQGLQFLFEYFSETQRNKGNFPGRFSGRQFSNSRSEMNVSTLELGDSALYLCASSLDSDSYNEQFFGPGTRLTVL.

The chain joins TRBV19 to TRBJ1-5; no firm D call. CDR3 length equals 15 residues. Germline loops: CDR1 LNHDA, CDR2 SQIVND (reference sequence). The V gene lost 6 bases and the J gene lost 3 bases, with 15 bases spanning the gap. CDR3 region: CASSLAAAINQPQHF. Written as DNA, the CDR3 is TGTGCCAGTAGCTTGGCGGCAGCAATCAATCAGCCCCAGCATTTT.

V usage is TRBV19 and J usage is TRBJ2-5, with TRBD1 identical over 9 bases. Germline V gene lookup returns CDR1 LNHDA and CDR2 SQIVND (reference sequence). CDR3 size: 12 residues. J gave up 4 bases and V 10 bases, and 4 bases lay outside the gene matches. The CDR3 reads CATSDRGETQYF. The CDR3 DNA sequence: TGTGCCACCTCGGACAGGGGAGAGACCCAGTACTTC.

This clone was detected only a few times. The rearrangement uses TRBV10-3 and TRBJ1-1; D might be TRBD1 (6 bases). Trimming stripped 6 bases from V and 3 bases from J, with 17 bases between. The CDR3 covers 15 residues. The germline V gene encodes CDR1 ENHRY and CDR2 SYGVKD. The DNA for the CDR3 is TGTGCCATCAGGGCTGTTACAGGGACGGACACTGAAGCTTTCTTT. Translation gives CAIRAVTGTDTEAFF.

V and J are TRBV12-3 or TRBV12-4 and TRBJ1-1; maybe TRBD1 (5 bases). CDR3 length equals 13 residues. The germline V and J ends were trimmed by 4 bases and 8 bases, with 14 bases remaining between them. The CDR3 is CASSSVLGGEAFF. As DNA, the CDR3 is TGTGCCAGCAGTTCCGTGCTTGGGGGGGAAGCTTTCTTT.

This clone was counted at least ten times. This sequence joins TRBV4-1 and TRBJ2-3; TRBD2 matches at 9 bases. CDR3 size: 15 residues. Trimming took 4 bases from V and 3 from J; bases not matched to a gene: 5. The germline gives CDR1 MGHRA, CDR2 YSYEKL. CDR3 sequence: CASSLIAGATDTQYF. As DNA, the CDR3 is TGCGCCAGCAGCCTTATAGCGGGGGCGACAGATACGCAGTATTTT.

V is TRBV5-4 and J is TRBJ1-5; D is ambiguous. Germline lookup yields CDR1 SGHNT and CDR2 YYREEE (reference sequence). This CDR3 is 18 amino acids long. Trimming removed 4 bases from V and 3 bases from J, with 23 bases in between. CDR3 amino acids: CASSPYQRSGSNNQPQHF. CDR3 sequence (DNA): TGTGCCAGCAGCCCCTATCAAAGGAGCGGAAGCAACAATCAGCCCCAGCATTTT.

The genes are TRBV29-1 and TRBJ1-1; 9 bases match TRBD1. V dropped 6 bases and J dropped 7; count of bases not matched to a gene: 9. Per germline, CDR1 SQVTM and CDR2 ANQGSEA. The CDR3 is 13 amino acids. The CDR3 spells CSVFRDRVGEAFF. The CDR3 bases are TGCAGCGTCTTCCGGGACAGGGTAGGTGAAGCTTTCTTT.

The chain carries TRBV11-2 and TRBJ1-2, with D tentatively TRBD1 (6 bases). CDR1 is SGHAT, CDR2 FQNNGV, per germline. V was pared by 0 bases and J by 8 bases, with 10 bases between. The CDR3 covers 13 residues. The CDR3 protein is CASSLDRTVGYTF. CDR3 sequence (DNA): TGTGCCAGCAGCTTAGATCGGACAGTAGGCTACACCTTC.

The CDR3 DNA sequence: TGCGCCAGCAGCCCTTCAGGGAACACTGAAGCTTTCTTT. Translation gives CASSPSGNTEAFF. The chain is built from TRBV5-1 and TRBJ1-1; D is unresolved. The V gene's germline CDR1 is SGHRS and CDR2 YFSETQ. This CDR3 is built from 13 residues. Trimming removed 4 bases at V and 1 base at J, with 8 bases between.

This chain links TRBV5-6 with TRBJ2-2; 11 bases are a match to TRBD1. The ends lost 4 bases at V and 6 bases at J; junction bases unmatched: 5. CDR3 size: 15 residues. Germline V gene data show CDR1 as SGHDT and CDR2 as YYEEEE. The CDR3 DNA follows: TGTGCCAGCAGCCCGGGGACAGGGGGTTCCGGGGAGCTGTTTTTT. Protein product: CASSPGTGGSGELFF.

The chain carries TRBV6-5 and TRBJ1-6, with D hard to call. V was trimmed by 6 bases and J by 4 bases, leaving 10 bases between them. The CDR3 totals 14 residues. Germline V gives CDR1 MNHEY, CDR2 SVGAGI. CDR3 loop: CASREGRYNSPLHF. Written as DNA, the CDR3 is TGTGCCAGCAGGGAGGGTCGTTATAATTCACCCCTCCACTTT.